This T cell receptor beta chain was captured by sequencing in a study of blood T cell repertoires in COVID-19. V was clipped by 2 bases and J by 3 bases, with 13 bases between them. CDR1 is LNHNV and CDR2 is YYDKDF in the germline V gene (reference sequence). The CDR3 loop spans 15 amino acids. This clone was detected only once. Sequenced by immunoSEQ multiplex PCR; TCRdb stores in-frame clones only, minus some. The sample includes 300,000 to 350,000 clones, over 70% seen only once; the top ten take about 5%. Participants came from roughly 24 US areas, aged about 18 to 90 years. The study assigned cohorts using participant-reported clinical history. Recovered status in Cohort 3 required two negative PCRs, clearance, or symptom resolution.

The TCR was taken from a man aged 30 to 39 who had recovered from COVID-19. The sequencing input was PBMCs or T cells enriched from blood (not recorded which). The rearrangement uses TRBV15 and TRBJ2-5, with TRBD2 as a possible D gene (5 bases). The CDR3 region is CATSRPAGGKETQYF. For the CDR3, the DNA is TGTGCCACCAGCAGACCAGCCGGAGGAAAAGAGACCCAGTACTTC.